This passage covers 23 T cell receptor beta chains from one sample sequenced in a study of T cell clonotyping in hematopoietic cell transplantation. Clones were read by immunoSEQ multiplex PCR, and TCRdb kept only the in-frame ones, dropping some. In the table there are tens of thousands of clones, 94% of which are singletons. Material for sequencing was peripheral blood mononuclear cells. Receptors were obtained from a woman between 45 and 60 years old in good health. Some clones in this sample may be carry-over from other donors' samples.

The chain is built from TRBV28 and TRBJ1-2, with 9 bases matching TRBD1. Germline CDR1 MDHEN, CDR2 SYDVKM. With V trimmed by 5 bases and J by 3 bases, 7 bases remained unmatched. The length of the CDR3 is 15 residues. The CDR3 sequence: CASSIQGAYDYGYTF. Here the CDR3 DNA reads TGTGCCAGCAGTATACAGGGGGCTTACGACTATGGCTACACCTTC.

The rearrangement links TRBV30 to TRBJ1-4, with D tentatively TRBD1 (6 bases). The CDR3 has 15 residues. V lost 5 bases and J lost 0, with 13 bases in between. Looked up from germline, CDR1 is GTSNPN and CDR2 is SVGIG (reference sequence). CDR3 sequence: CAWGKQGPTNEKLFF. The CDR3 nucleotides read TGTGCCTGGGGGAAGCAGGGGCCAACTAATGAAAAACTGTTTTTT.

V gene TRBV9 combines with J gene TRBJ2-2, with 8 bases lining up with TRBD1. The CDR3 has 17 amino acids. Losses at the gene ends were 0 bases for V and 4 bases for J; bases not matched to a gene: 8. In germline, CDR1 is SGDLS, CDR2 YYNGEE. The DNA of the CDR3 is TGTGCCAGCAGCGTAGGCCCAGGGGGCAGTTTCACCGGGGAGCTGTTTTTT. It yields the protein CASSVGPGGSFTGELFF.

The chain is built from TRBV19 and TRBJ1-2; D is undetermined. V lost 5 bases and J lost 5, with 18 bases in between. CDR1 is LNHDA and CDR2 is SQIVND in the germline V gene (reference sequence). The CDR3 loop spans 15 amino acids. CDR3 sequence (DNA): TGTGCCAGTAGTGTACCGGGATCCGACTATTATGGCTACACCTTC. Residues: CASSVPGSDYYGYTF.

This chain uses TRBV7-7 with TRBJ2-5; D perhaps matches TRBD1 (5 bases). The germline CDR1 and CDR2 sequences are SSHAT and FNYEAQ (reference sequence). The V end lost 5 bases, the J end lost 1 base, and 8 bases lay between the germline ends. The CDR3 length is 13 residues. CDR3 DNA sequence: TGTGCCAGCAGCCAGGGAAGCCAAGAGACCCAGTACTTC. Residues: CASSQGSQETQYF.

The chain combines TRBV27 with TRBJ1-4; D is unclear. Germline V lookup: CDR1 MNHEY, CDR2 SMNVEV (reference sequence). The CDR3 contains 16 residues. The V gene lost 1 base and the J gene lost 3 bases, with 12 bases spanning the gap. In DNA form, the CDR3 reads TGTGCCAGCAGTTTATTACGGGAAAAGCCTAATGAAAAACTGTTTTTT. Protein sequence: CASSLLREKPNEKLFF.

The CDR3 bases are TGTGCCAGCAGCCAAACAACCGGGACGGGGTTCCCATACGAGCAGTACTTC. This codes for CASSQTTGTGFPYEQYF. The chain employs TRBV4-2 and TRBJ2-7; TRBD1 or TRBD2 may be the D gene (5 bases each). Germline V lookup: CDR1 LGHNA, CDR2 YNFKEQ. Deletions cut 2 bases from V and 4 bases from J, with 21 bases between. The CDR3 totals 17 residues.

The chain carries TRBV7-9 and TRBJ1-5; 7 bases are shared with TRBD1. Germline lookup yields CDR1 SEHNR and CDR2 FQNEAQ (reference sequence). The CDR3 is 16 residues long. V gave up 4 bases and J gave up 0 bases; unmatched junction bases: 6. CDR3 in amino acids: CASSSTGDISNQPQHF. The CDR3 DNA follows: TGTGCCAGCAGCTCCACAGGGGACATTAGCAATCAGCCCCAGCATTTT.

V and J are TRBV6-1 and TRBJ1-2; a possible D gene is TRBD1 (5 bases). CDR3 length: 14 residues. Germline CDR1 MNHNS, CDR2 SASEGT. Trimming cost V 2 bases and J 4 bases, with 11 bases left between them. CDR3 coding DNA: TGTGCCAGCAGTGAAACGTGGACAAGCTATGGCTACACCTTC. Translating it yields CASSETWTSYGYTF.

The chain is built from TRBV29-1 and TRBJ2-5, with a possible D match to TRBD2 (5 bases). Germline assignment: CDR1 SQVTM and CDR2 ANQGSEA. The CDR3 extends over 12 amino acids. The CDR3: CSAGPAGETQYF. The CDR3 DNA sequence: TGCTCCGCCGGGCCCGCGGGAGAGACCCAGTACTTC.

This clone has only one observation. The chain recombines TRBV28 with TRBJ2-1; D gene ambiguous. CDR3 length: 15 amino acids. V was clipped by 6 bases and J by 1 base, with 13 bases between them. Germline V gene lookup returns CDR1 MDHEN and CDR2 SYDVKM. CDR3: CASRLPLGSYNEQFF. In nucleotides, the CDR3 is TGTGCCAGCAGATTGCCTCTGGGGTCCTACAATGAGCAGTTCTTC.

The rearrangement uses TRBV7-2 and TRBJ2-7; D is ambiguous. Germline CDR1 is SGHTA and CDR2 is FQGNSA. Trimming cost V 5 bases and J 0 bases, with 8 bases left between them. This CDR3 spans 13 amino acids. The CDR3 is CASSRGSSYEQYF. The CDR3 DNA reads TGTGCCAGCAGCCGTGGCAGCTCCTACGAGCAGTACTTC.

The gene calls are TRBV28 and TRBJ2-7; either TRBD1 or TRBD2 may supply D (6 bases each). The CDR3 sequence is 14 residues long. Germline V gene data show CDR1 as MDHEN and CDR2 as SYDVKM. V lost 8 bases to trimming and J lost 3 bases, with 17 bases between them. The CDR3 here is CASHLGGGIYEQYF. The CDR3 DNA sequence: TGTGCCAGCCACCTGGGGGGCGGCATCTACGAGCAGTACTTC.

To note about this clone: Germline is not matched at one junction end, which may reflect a read error. The rearrangement uses TRBV7-6 and TRBJ1-1; possible D gene TRBD1, 5 bases. This CDR3 has 15 residues. Germline V CDR1 and CDR2: SGHVS, FNYEAQ. This CDR3 is CASSPQRTLNSEAFF. In DNA, the CDR3 is TGTGCCAGCAGCCCACAGAGGACATTGAACAGTGAAGCTTTCTTT.

Written as DNA, the CDR3 is TGTGCCAGCAGCCAAGGGAACGTGGGGAATCAGCCCCAGCATTTT. It encodes CASSQGNVGNQPQHF. The chain is built from TRBV4-2 and TRBJ1-5; D not resolved. Germline CDR1 and CDR2: LGHNA and YNFKEQ. The CDR3 covers 15 residues. V dropped 1 base and J dropped 4 bases, with 11 bases sitting between them.

The rearrangement joins TRBV2 to TRBJ1-2; D is undetermined. In germline, CDR1 is SNHLY, CDR2 FYNNEI. Deletions cut 4 bases from V and 8 bases from J, with 17 bases between. This CDR3 is built from 14 residues. The CDR3 DNA follows: TGTGCCAGCAGTGTGGTTAGAGGGAATTTAGGCTACACCTTC. Translation: CASSVVRGNLGYTF.

This rearrangement joins TRBV5-4 to TRBJ2-3, with no clear D. The CDR3 loop spans 14 amino acids. With 0 bases removed from V and 0 bases from J, the gap between germline ends came to 5 bases. Germline loops: CDR1 SGHNT, CDR2 YYREEE (reference sequence). CDR3 DNA: TGTGCCAGCAGCTTGGGGCTGAGCACAGATACGCAGTATTTT. Encoded protein: CASSLGLSTDTQYF.

The gene calls are TRBV2 and TRBJ1-2; no firm D call. Trimming pared 0 bases from V and 5 bases from J, leaving 4 bases between. Germline lookup yields CDR1 SNHLY and CDR2 FYNNEI. This CDR3 has 12 residues. The DNA of the CDR3 is TGTGCCAGCAGTGAAGCTTCTTATGGCTACACCTTC. Protein: CASSEASYGYTF.

The chain links TRBV2 to TRBJ2-2, with a tentative D call TRBD2 (6 bases). V lost 8 bases and J lost 4, with 14 bases in between. Germline loops: CDR1 SNHLY, CDR2 FYNNEI. The CDR3 length is 14 residues. CDR3 DNA: TGTGCCAGCCGAACTAGCTCTGGCACCGGGGAGCTGTTTTTT. It codes for CASRTSSGTGELFF.

The J gene is TRBJ2-5, the V gene TRBV7-2, with 8 bases that match TRBD1. CDR1 is SGHTA and CDR2 is FQGNSA in the germline V gene. Unmatched junction bases numbered 3, after V lost 1 base and J lost 5 bases. The CDR3 extends over 14 amino acids. DNA for the CDR3: TGTGCCAGCAGCTTAGGGACAGGGTTTGAGACCCAGTACTTC. Translating it yields CASSLGTGFETQYF.

This sequence joins TRBV9 and TRBJ1-3, with a possible D match to TRBD1 (5 bases). Trimming left V 0 bases short and J 2 bases short, with 12 bases between. The CDR3 is 16 residues long. Looked up from germline, CDR1 is SGDLS and CDR2 is YYNGEE. The CDR3 loop is CASSVDGGGTGNTIYF. The CDR3, as DNA: TGTGCCAGCAGCGTAGATGGCGGGGGGACTGGAAACACCATATATTTT.

This clone was picked up one time. This chain joins TRBV5-4 and TRBJ2-5; 10 bases match TRBD2. CDR1 and CDR2 from the germline V gene are SGHNT and YYREEE (reference sequence). The ends lost 2 bases at V and 0 bases at J; junction bases unmatched: 1. There are 15 residues in the CDR3. The CDR3 DNA sequence: TGTGCCAGCAGCTTTAGCGGGGGGTACCAAGAGACCCAGTACTTC. It yields the protein CASSFSGGYQETQYF. The complete variable domain, with remaining parts taken from reference TRBV5-4 and TRBJ2-5, reads ETGVTQSPTHLIKTRGQQVTLRCSSQSGHNTVSWYQQALGQGPQFIFQYYREEENGRGNFPPRFSGLQFPNYSSELNVNALELDDSALYLCASSFSGGYQETQYFGPGTRLLVL.

The chain joins TRBV28 to TRBJ2-3, with D hard to call. V was cut by 7 bases and J by 2 bases, with 13 bases left in between. The V gene's germline CDR1 is MDHEN and CDR2 SYDVKM. The CDR3 runs 14 residues. The CDR3 loop reads CASIKGLLTDTQYF. Here the CDR3 DNA reads TGTGCCAGCATCAAAGGGCTACTCACAGATACGCAGTATTTT. The full variable domain, with the rest looked up from reference TRBV28 and TRBJ2-3, is DVKVTQSSRYLVKRTGEKVFLECVQDMDHENMFWYRQDPGLGLRLIYFSYDVKMKEKGDIPEGYSVSREKKERFSLILESASTNQTSMYLCASIKGLLTDTQYFGPGTRLTVL.